The present T cell receptor beta chain was sequenced within a study of T cell clones after liver transplantation. Only in-frame clones appear in the TCRdb table, and some are missing; sequencing was by immunoSEQ multiplex PCR. There are around 120,000 clones in the sample; 90% occur only once, and about 0.8% lies in the top ten. The CDR3 runs 15 residues. Germline V CDR1 and CDR2: SGHKS, YYEKEE (reference sequence). Trimming took 4 bases from V and 4 from J; bases not matched to a gene: 9. This receptor was identified in a human patient who received a liver transplant. The graft donor may have given rise to some T cells. This material consisted of CD4+ T cells from blood, taken 12 months after liver transplant. The chain uses TRBV5-5 and TRBJ2-7; 9 nucleotides line up with TRBD1. The CDR3 protein is CASSHSRDRVYEQYF. As DNA, the CDR3 is TGTGCCAGCAGCCACTCTCGGGACAGGGTGTACGAGCAGTACTTC.